This T cell receptor (beta chain) was sequenced during a study of blood T cell repertoires in COVID-19. Study overall: Donors in the United States, Italy and Spain gave samples during acute or convalescent COVID-19. Sources were T cells, B-cell-depleted T cells, or PBMCs; the material itself was cDNA or gDNA.

Original data processing: For nucleated cells, counts were estimated from reference gene primer amplification. The assay was immunoSEQ multiplex PCR, and TCRdb's table has in-frame clones only and misses some. D and trimming come from the DNA, and the V and J calls and clone size come from that table. The sample lists around 50,000 clones, about 87% occurring once. The CDR3 extends over 15 amino acids. Germline CDR1 and CDR2: MNHEY and SMNVEV (reference sequence). V lost 5 bases, J lost 3 bases, and 17 bases lay in between. This clone appeared once. Sequencing input: peripheral blood. V usage is TRBV27 and J usage is TRBJ2-7, with D hard to call. The receptor comes from a human donor in a cohort sampled during active COVID-19. The CDR3 spells CASSPHQLLLYEQYF. CDR3 DNA: TGTGCCAGCAGTCCCCACCAACTTCTTCTCTACGAGCAGTACTTC.